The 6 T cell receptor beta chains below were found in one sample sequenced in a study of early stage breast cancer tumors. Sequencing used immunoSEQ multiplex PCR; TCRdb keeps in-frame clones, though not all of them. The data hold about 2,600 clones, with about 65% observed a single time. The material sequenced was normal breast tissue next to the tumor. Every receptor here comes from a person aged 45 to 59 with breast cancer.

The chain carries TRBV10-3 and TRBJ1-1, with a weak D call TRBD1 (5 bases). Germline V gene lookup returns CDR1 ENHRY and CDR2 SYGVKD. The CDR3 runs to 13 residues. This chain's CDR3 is CATRAGLGTEAFF. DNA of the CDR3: TGTGCGACAAGGGCGGGGCTAGGCACTGAAGCTTTCTTT.

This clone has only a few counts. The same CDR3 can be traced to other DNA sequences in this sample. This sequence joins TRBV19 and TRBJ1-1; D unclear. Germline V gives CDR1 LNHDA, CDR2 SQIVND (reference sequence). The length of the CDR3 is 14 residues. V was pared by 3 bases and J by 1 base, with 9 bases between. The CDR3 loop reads CASSIGRGNTEAFF. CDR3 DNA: TGTGCCAGTAGTATTGGGCGGGGGAACACTGAAGCTTTCTTT.

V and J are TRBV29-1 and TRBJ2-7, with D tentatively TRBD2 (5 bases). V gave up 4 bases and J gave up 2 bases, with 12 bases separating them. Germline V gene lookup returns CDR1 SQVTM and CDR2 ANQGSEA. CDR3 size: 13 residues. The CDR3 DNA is TGCAGCGTTGGTACAGTCGGGGCCTACGAGCAGTACTTC. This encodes CSVGTVGAYEQYF.

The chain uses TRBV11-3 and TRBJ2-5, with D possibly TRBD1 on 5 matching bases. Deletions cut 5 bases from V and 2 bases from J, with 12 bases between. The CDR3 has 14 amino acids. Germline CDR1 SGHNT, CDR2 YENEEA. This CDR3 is CASSTGPTQETQYF. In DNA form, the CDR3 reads TGTGCCAGCAGCACAGGCCCAACGCAAGAGACCCAGTACTTC.

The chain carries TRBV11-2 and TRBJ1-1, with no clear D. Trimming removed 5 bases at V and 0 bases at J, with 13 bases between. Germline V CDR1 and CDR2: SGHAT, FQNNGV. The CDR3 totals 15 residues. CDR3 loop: CASSQDDGMNTEAFF. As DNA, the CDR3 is TGTGCCAGCAGCCAAGATGACGGTATGAACACTGAAGCTTTCTTT.

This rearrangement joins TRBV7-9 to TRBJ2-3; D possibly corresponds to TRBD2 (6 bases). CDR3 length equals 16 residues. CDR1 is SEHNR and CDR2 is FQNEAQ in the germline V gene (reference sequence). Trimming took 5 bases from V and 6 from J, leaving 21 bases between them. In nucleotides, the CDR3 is TGTGCCAGCAGCCCGCAGGGACTTTGGGGGAGGGATACGCAGTATTTT. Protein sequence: CASSPQGLWGRDTQYF.